This entry lists 14 T cell receptor beta chains sequenced from one sample in a study of tumor-infiltrating lymphocytes in primary liver carcinoma. Co-extraction of RNA and DNA was performed on about 19-30 mg of unsorted bulk tissue. Total RNA amounting to 500 ng was the source from which TCR beta cDNA was made with a constant-region primer. Three nested multiplex PCR rounds, a slightly modified ARM-PCR, produced the libraries for TCR beta. Two initial PCR rounds of around 9 cycles each paired TRBV1-TRBV30 forward primers with a C-beta reverse primer. TCRdb processed the multiplex PCR reads anew with MiXCR; each CDR3 protein has one entry. The sample includes more than 95,000 distinct CDR3 sequences, about four fifths of them seen just once. The sequencing sample was made of liver tumor tissue from sampling region 3. As to subset: tumor region T3, left-lateral pole. The receptors derive from a middle-aged man with primary liver carcinoma and hepatitis B virus infection.

On this clonotype itself: The junction departs from germline at one end; a sequencing error may be responsible. The chain is built from TRBV11-3 and TRBJ1-5; TRBD1 is a possible D gene (5 bases). The germline V gene has CDR1 SGHNT and CDR2 YENEEA. The CDR3 has 15 amino acids. The CDR3 bases are TGTGCCAGCAGCTTAAATCTGGGGGTGGCTCGGCCCCAACATTTT. The encoded protein is CASSLNLGVARPQHF.

This clonotype occurred once. One end of the junction fails to match germline, which may point to a read error. The chain employs TRBV12-3 or TRBV12-4 and TRBJ2-6; D may be TRBD1 (5 bases). The CDR3 totals 21 residues. CDR3 DNA: TGTGCCAGCAGTCGGACCCGAATAGTCCCCGGTCGTGCCTCTGGGGCCAACCTCCTGACTTTC. Translated, it gives CASSRTRIVPGRASGANLLTF.

As concerns this clonotype: The conserved closing phenylalanine or tryptophan is absent in this CDR3, likely reflecting a read error. This chain joins TRBV6-5 and TRBJ2-3, with TRBD2 as a possible D gene (6 bases). Deletions cut 7 bases from V and 8 bases from J, with 13 bases between. This CDR3 has 12 amino acids. Germline-derived CDR1 and CDR2 are MNHEY and SVGAGI. The chain's CDR3 is CASTGRAGTQYL. The CDR3 DNA reads as TGTGCCAGCACCGGGAGAGCCGGTACGCAGTATTTG.

In regard to this clonotype: The junction and the germline gene differ at one end; a read error may be behind it. This chain links TRBV5-4 with TRBJ2-1, with D perhaps matching TRBD1 or TRBD2 (5 bases each). Germline assignment: CDR1 SGHNT and CDR2 YYREEE (reference sequence). The CDR3 has 14 amino acids. The CDR3 DNA is TGTGCCAGAAGCTCCTCTGGGACCTACTATGAGCAGTTCTTC. It specifies CARSSSGTYYEQFF.

This clonotype was counted many times. The chain joins TRBV2 to TRBJ1-1; TRBD1 might be the D (5 bases). V lost 5 bases, J lost 5 bases, and 15 bases lay in between. CDR3 size: 14 residues. The germline gives CDR1 SNHLY, CDR2 FYNNEI. CDR3 nucleotide sequence: TGTGCCAGCAGTCAGCAGGGAGGAGAAACTGAAGCTTTCTTT. Its translation: CASSQQGGETEAFF.

Turning to this clonotype: The germline gene is not matched at one end of the junction; a read error may be the cause. The chain links TRBV29-1 to TRBJ2-1; D not certain. The CDR3 length is 14 residues. The germline V gene encodes CDR1 SQVTM and CDR2 ANQGSEA. CDR3 region: CSVGLGETYHEQFF. The CDR3 coding sequence is TGCAGCGTTGGCCTCGGTGAAACCTACCATGAGCAGTTCTTC.

This clonotype appeared once. Compared with germline, one end of the junction differs, possibly owing to a read error. The chain has TRBV4-3 and TRBJ1-5; D unresolved. This CDR3 is built from 13 residues. Germline V gives CDR1 LGHNA, CDR2 YSLEER. The CDR3 DNA reads as TGCGTCAGCAGCCGAGATCGAAGTCAGCCCCAGCATTTT. Translation: CVSSRDRSQPQHF.

To note about this clonotype: Its ends do not fully match the called genes, so a read error is possible. The chain employs TRBV5-6 and TRBJ1-1; 8 bases fit TRBD1. In germline, CDR1 is SGHDT, CDR2 YYEEEE. The CDR3 runs to 15 residues. Here the CDR3 reads CASSSLDRGNTEDFF. CDR3 coding DNA: TGTGCCAGCAGCTCCCTAGACAGGGGTAACACTGAAGATTTCTTT.

This clonotype has ten or more counts. The J gene is TRBJ2-2, the V gene TRBV6-1; weak D call: TRBD1 (5 bases). The CDR3 totals 15 residues. Germline values: CDR1 MNHNS, CDR2 SASEGT. V gave up 6 bases and J gave up 6 bases, with 17 bases separating them. The CDR3 bases are TGTGCCAGCAGCATTGAGGTTGGGGCCCCCGGGGAGCTGTTTTTT. It yields the protein CASSIEVGAPGELFF.

The chain combines TRBV12-3 or TRBV12-4 with TRBJ1-1, with 10 bases identical to TRBD1. This CDR3 spans 15 amino acids. Trimming took 7 bases from V and 8 from J; bases not matched to a gene: 13. The CDR3 DNA reads as TGTGCCAGCATTTCCCCGACAGGGGGCAGAACAGAAGCTTTCTTT. This sequence encodes CASISPTGGRTEAFF.

The chain employs TRBV5-1 and TRBJ1-3; possible D gene TRBD1, 6 bases. CDR3 length equals 16 residues. V was shortened by 0 bases and J by 2 bases, with 12 bases between the two germline ends. The germline V gene has CDR1 SGHRS and CDR2 YFSETQ. DNA of the CDR3: TGCGCCAGCAGCTTGGGGGGGCAGAACCCTGGAAACACCATATATTTT. This encodes CASSLGGQNPGNTIYF. The variable domain in full, with the rest retrieved from reference TRBV5-1 and TRBJ1-3, is KAGVTQTPRYLIKTRGQQVTLSCSPISGHRSVSWYQQTPGQGLQFLFEYFSETQRNKGNFPGRFSGRQFSNSRSEMNVSTLELGDSALYLCASSLGGQNPGNTIYFGEGSWLTVV.

Concerning this clonotype: The junction departs from the called germline gene at one end, perhaps through a read error. The chain combines TRBV29-1 with TRBJ2-5; D not certain. CDR3 length: 13 amino acids. Germline CDR1 reads SQVTM; CDR2 reads ANQGSEA. CDR3 amino acids: CSIEVVVAETQYF. In nucleotides, the CDR3 is TGCAGCATTGAAGTCGTAGTCGCGGAGACCCAGTACTTC.

In the case of this clonotype: One junction end disagrees with the germline gene, perhaps due to a read error. The CDR3 loop is CTSSLVPRSSYNEQFF. Here the CDR3 DNA reads TGTACCAGCAGTCTTGTCCCCAGGAGTTCCTACAATGAGCAGTTCTTC. The chain couples TRBV12-3 or TRBV12-4 to TRBJ2-1; D remains unclear. The CDR3 consists of 16 residues.

Concerning this clonotype: A junction boundary mismatches the germline segment, possibly from a read error. This sequence joins TRBV6-1 and TRBJ2-2, with 10 bases matching TRBD1. This CDR3 is 16 amino acids long. CDR1 and CDR2 (germline): MNHNS, SASEGT. CDR3 sequence (DNA): TGTGCCAGCAGTGAATCTGCGGGACAGGGGACCGGGGAACTGTTTTTT. Amino acids: CASSESAGQGTGELFF.